A selection of T cell receptor beta chains follows, all from one sample in a study of T-cell memory formation after mild COVID-19. TCRdb re-derived calls from the 5' RACE reads in MiXCR, one entry per CDR3 protein. Among hundreds of thousands of distinct CDR3 sequences listed, more than 15% were seen once. The sample consisted of PBMCs or a T cell subset sorted from them (not recorded which). These receptors all come from a man aged 18 to 30 who had mild COVID-19 (a few samples of this study predate the infection). Cell type and time point are not known. Each CDR3 is given with its conserved first and last residue. Each record gives: clone size, J gene, CDR3 length, V gene, D gene, CDR3 protein, CDR3 DNA. D genes are given only for firm matches. Size values are once, few and many counts, or a class for expanded clones, and some rows have none.

few,TRBJ2-3,14,TRBV10-3,-,CAISESLSTDTQYF,TGTGCCATCAGTGAGTCGCTTAGCACAGATACGCAGTATTTT
once,TRBJ1-1,13,TRBV5-8,-,CASSLVGNGRAFF,TGTGCCAGCAGCTTGGTGGGGAATGGGCGAGCTTTCTTT
few,TRBJ1-1,13,TRBV5-1,-,CASTELEGTEAFF,TGCGCCAGCACAGAATTGGAGGGGACTGAAGCTTTCTTT
many,TRBJ2-2,15,TRBV24-1,-,CATSDTRADTGELFF,TGTGCCACCAGTGATACCCGGGCCGACACCGGGGAGCTGTTTTTT
-,TRBJ2-1,13,TRBV5-1,-,CASSTGGYPEQFF,TGCGCCAGCAGCACCGGAGGCTACCCTGAGCAGTTCTTC
few,TRBJ2-1,12,TRBV5-1,-,CASSLARTEQFF,TGCGCCAGCAGCTTGGCCAGAACTGAGCAGTTCTTC
few,TRBJ1-1,16,TRBV20-1,-,CSATTSRFGGNTEAFF,TGCAGTGCTACGACGTCGAGATTCGGGGGGAACACTGAAGCTTTCTTT
-,TRBJ1-3,12,TRBV28,-,CASTYPGNTIYF,TGTGCCAGCACCTATCCTGGAAACACCATATATTTT
many,TRBJ2-5,16,TRBV6-5,TRBD2,CASSYTGLAGPQTQYF,TGTGCCAGCAGTTACACGGGACTAGCGGGACCACAGACCCAGTACTTC
-,TRBJ2-5,15,TRBV7-2,-,CASSPQATRGETQYF,TGTGCCAGCAGCCCACAGGCAACTCGGGGAGAGACCCAGTACTTC
-,TRBJ2-4,18,TRBV4-3,-,CASSLDRGARGAGNIQYF,TGCGCCAGCAGCCTCGATAGGGGTGCCAGGGGCGCCGGGAACATTCAGTACTTC
few,TRBJ2-1,17,TRBV27,-,CASSLFGLARGYNEQFF,TGTGCCAGCAGTTTATTTGGGCTAGCCAGGGGTTACAATGAGCAGTTCTTC
few,TRBJ2-1,15,TRBV5-1,-,CASSLPESSYNEQFF,TGCGCCAGCAGCTTGCCGGAGAGCTCCTACAATGAGCAGTTCTTC
-,TRBJ2-5,13,TRBV4-1,-,CASSQKQGETQYF,TGCGCCAGCAGCCAAAAACAGGGAGAGACCCAGTACTTC
many,TRBJ2-5,14,TRBV7-6,-,CASSLVKGQETQYF,TGTGCCAGCAGCTTAGTTAAAGGCCAAGAGACCCAGTACTTC
-,TRBJ1-5,17,TRBV6-2/TRBV6-3,-,CASSYSFGRVINQPQHF,TGTGCCAGCAGTTACTCGTTCGGCAGGGTGATCAATCAGCCCCAGCATTTT
few,TRBJ2-5,16,TRBV7-9,-,CASSRPGAGQLETQYF,TGTGCCAGCAGCCGCCCGGGCGCCGGACAACTGGAGACCCAGTACTTC
few,TRBJ2-3,14,TRBV5-6,TRBD1,CASSLARQGDTQYF,TGTGCCAGCAGCTTGGCCCGGCAGGGGGACACGCAGTATTTT
-,TRBJ1-2,13,TRBV18,-,CASSPGENYGYTF,TGTGCCAGCTCACCGGGAGAAAACTATGGCTACACCTTC
few,TRBJ2-2,13,TRBV6-5,-,CASSYSASGELFF,TGTGCCAGCAGTTACTCAGCTTCCGGGGAGCTGTTTTTT
few,TRBJ2-3,17,TRBV24-1,-,CATSELTTGTLTDTQYF,TGTGCCACCAGTGAGCTTACCACGGGAACCCTCACAGATACGCAGTATTTT
few,TRBJ2-2,16,TRBV24-1,-,CATSRGGGGNTGELFF,TGTGCCACCAGTCGAGGAGGGGGCGGGAACACCGGGGAGCTGTTTTTT
few,TRBJ2-3,11,TRBV7-2,-,CASASWDTQYF,TGTGCCAGCGCCTCATGGGATACGCAGTATTTT
-,TRBJ1-1,17,TRBV5-4,-,CASSLVGRGQENTEAFF,TGTGCCAGCAGCTTGGTGGGTCGCGGTCAGGAGAACACTGAAGCTTTCTTT
-,TRBJ1-1,13,TRBV29-1,-,CSALRLINTEAFF,TGCAGCGCCCTTCGGCTAATTAACACTGAAGCTTTCTTT
few,TRBJ2-3,14,TRBV12-3/TRBV12-4,TRBD2,CASGAGGTTDTQYF,TGTGCCAGCGGCGCGGGGGGGACCACAGATACGCAGTATTTT
few,TRBJ1-1,12,TRBV28,-,CASSFKATEAFF,TGTGCCAGCAGTTTTAAGGCGACTGAAGCTTTCTTT
-,TRBJ1-2,13,TRBV7-6,-,CASSSDRGQGYTF,TGTGCCAGCAGCTCCGACCGGGGTCAGGGCTACACCTTC
many,TRBJ2-3,15,TRBV4-3,-,CASSQSGLGSHTQYF,TGCGCCAGCAGCCAATCGGGCTTAGGCTCGCATACGCAGTATTTT
once,TRBJ1-5,14,TRBV11-2,-,CASSLGQEIQPQHF,TGTGCCAGCAGCTTAGGACAGGAGATTCAGCCCCAGCATTTT
few,TRBJ1-6,16,TRBV7-2,TRBD1,CASSRTGGILNSPLHF,TGTGCCAGCAGCAGGACAGGGGGCATTCTAAATTCACCCCTCCACTTT
-,TRBJ1-5,14,TRBV7-8,-,CASSLTRTAQPQHF,TGTGCCAGCAGCTTAACACGAACCGCTCAGCCCCAGCATTTT
-,TRBJ2-7,15,TRBV6-5,-,CASKARWELSYEQYF,TGTGCCAGCAAGGCGAGGTGGGAACTCTCCTACGAGCAGTACTTC
few,TRBJ2-2,16,TRBV9,-,CASSPFLAGNTGELFF,TGTGCCAGCAGCCCCTTCCTCGCGGGGAACACCGGGGAGCTGTTTTTT
few,TRBJ2-7,12,TRBV29-1,-,CSVWAGVHEQYF,TGCAGCGTTTGGGCAGGGGTCCACGAGCAGTACTTC
many,TRBJ1-5,16,TRBV7-2,TRBD1,CASSLLAGGSNQPQHF,TGTGCCAGCAGCTTACTGGCAGGGGGAAGCAATCAGCCCCAGCATTTT
few,TRBJ2-1,15,TRBV18,-,CASSLSGPDSNEQFF,TGTGCCAGCTCCCTTAGCGGACCTGACTCCAATGAGCAGTTCTTC
-,TRBJ1-5,14,TRBV5-1,TRBD1,CASSWDSTNQPQHF,TGCGCCAGCAGCTGGGACAGTACGAATCAGCCCCAGCATTTT
few,TRBJ2-1,14,TRBV15,-,CATRWFPDYNEQFF,TGTGCCACCAGGTGGTTTCCGGACTACAATGAGCAGTTCTTC
few,TRBJ1-1,15,TRBV5-1,TRBD1,CASSVTQGAVTEAFF,TGCGCCAGCAGCGTAACCCAGGGGGCGGTCACTGAAGCTTTCTTT
-,TRBJ2-3,13,TRBV5-1,-,CAGSPGSTDTQYF,TGCGCCGGGAGCCCGGGGAGCACAGATACGCAGTATTTT
-,TRBJ2-3,16,TRBV18,-,CASSPQRNVRTDTQYF,TGTGCCAGCTCACCACAGAGGAACGTCCGCACAGATACGCAGTATTTT
-,TRBJ1-1,14,TRBV6-2/TRBV6-3,-,CASSSGTTGTEAFF,TGTGCCAGCAGTTCCGGGACTACGGGGACTGAAGCTTTCTTT
few,TRBJ2-7,14,TRBV9,-,CASSVEPGKMEQYF,TGTGCCAGCAGCGTAGAACCAGGGAAGATGGAGCAGTACTTC
-,TRBJ2-3,16,TRBV5-1,TRBD1,CASSHGPGQLTDTQYF,TGCGCCAGCAGCCACGGCCCGGGACAGCTCACAGATACGCAGTATTTT